Listed here are 2 T cell receptor beta chains from one sample, sequenced in a study of T cell changes during pregnancy in multiple sclerosis. Here immunoSEQ multiplex PCR was the method, and the copy in TCRdb shows in-frame clones only, minus some. The sample gives around 50,000 clones, 94% of which show up once; approximately 0.49% is in the top ten. This sample comprised CD4+ T cells from peripheral blood mononuclear cells, obtained in the first trimester of pregnancy. The receptors were sampled from a female donor with multiple sclerosis, enrolled in a pregnancy study.

As for this clone: Other nucleotide sequences from this sample produce the same CDR3. This chain connects TRBV5-1 to TRBJ1-1; no definite D call. V dropped 0 bases and J dropped 3 bases, with 9 bases sitting between them. The germline V gene encodes CDR1 SGHRS and CDR2 YFSETQ. The CDR3 extends over 14 amino acids. In DNA form, the CDR3 reads TGCGCCAGCAGCTTGGCCGGTATGGACACTGAAGCTTTCTTT. It translates to CASSLAGMDTEAFF.

This sequence joins TRBV27 and TRBJ1-2; the match to TRBD1 covers 12 bases. V lost 6 bases to trimming and J lost 2 bases; unmatched junction nucleotides: 16. This CDR3 region has 19 residues. Germline CDR1 is MNHEY and CDR2 is SMNVEV (reference sequence). This chain's CDR3 is CASSHKIPGQGAINYGYTF. CDR3 sequence (DNA): TGTGCCAGCAGCCATAAAATCCCGGGACAGGGGGCAATCAACTATGGCTACACCTTC.